This T cell receptor beta chain is drawn from a study of early T cells in non-severe SARS-CoV-2 infection. Study-level background: Bulk RNA isolated from unsorted whole blood underwent sequencing; chains were not paired.

This clonotype showed up just a few times. Its target is not known. Study-wide findings and caveats: VDJdb-based annotation leaned toward anti-spike CD8 responses and missed private and CD4 specificities.

Unique molecular identifiers were added to individual cDNA molecules. TCRdb processed the 5' RACE reads anew with MiXCR; each CDR3 protein has one entry. The sample carries fewer than 65,000 distinct CDR3 sequences, roughly 8% recorded once. The source material was whole blood, sampled at baseline. The receptor was derived from an adult who was a healthcare worker with PCR-confirmed SARS-CoV-2 infection or an uninfected control (not recorded which).

The CDR3 sequence is CASSLGRTGTGELFF. CDR3 nucleotides: TGTGCCAGCAGCTTAGGGAGGACGGGCACCGGGGAGCTGTTTTTT. This sequence joins TRBV11-3 and TRBJ2-2; D possibly corresponds to TRBD2 (5 bases). CDR3 length equals 15 residues. CDR1 SGHNT and CDR2 YENEEA come from the germline V gene. Trimming removed 1 base at V and 4 bases at J, with 10 bases between.